These 6 T cell receptor beta chains were sequenced from one sample in a study of cytotoxic CD8 clonotypes in ibrutinib-treated CLL. Sequencing was performed with immunoSEQ multiplex PCR; in TCRdb, only in-frame clones are kept and a portion is missing. The profile shows fewer than 200,000 clones, around 80% of them singletons. The source material was PBMCs, sampled after 24 months of ibrutinib treatment. The receptor set was obtained from a human donor with chronic lymphocytic leukemia.

The chain is built from TRBV19 and TRBJ2-3, with 8 bases matching TRBD2. CDR3 length equals 15 residues. Germline-derived CDR1 and CDR2 are LNHDA and SQIVND (reference sequence). With 5 bases clipped from V and 11 bases from J, the junction kept 15 bases outside the gene matches. CDR3 nucleotide sequence: TGTGCCAGTAGTGGCCTAGCGGGCTTCCGGGGGGGGCAGTATTTT. Protein product: CASSGLAGFRGGQYF.

The rearrangement uses TRBV2 and TRBJ1-5; D is unresolved. The V and J ends lost 5 bases and 4 bases respectively, with 12 bases between them. The CDR3 extends over 14 amino acids. Germline CDR1 and CDR2: SNHLY and FYNNEI. The DNA of the CDR3 is TGTGCCAGCAGTTCCCGGGCCCGAAATCAGCCCCAGCATTTT. Translation gives CASSSRARNQPQHF.

V gene TRBV6-6 combines with J gene TRBJ2-7; 7 bases map to TRBD1. Germline V gene sequence: CDR1 MNHNY, CDR2 SVGAGI (reference sequence). This CDR3 spans 13 amino acids. V was clipped by 6 bases and J by 6 bases; unmatched bases: 8. In DNA, the CDR3 is TGTGCCAGCAGCAGGGGGAGAGTTGGCGAGCAGTACTTC. This translates into CASSRGRVGEQYF.

The chain combines TRBV6-5 with TRBJ2-1; the D is unclear. The CDR3 length is 14 residues. Per germline, CDR1 MNHEY and CDR2 SVGAGI. V was clipped by 2 bases and J by 6 bases, with 11 bases between them. The CDR3 here is CASSYGIQVNEQFF. CDR3 sequence (DNA): TGTGCCAGCAGTTACGGGATCCAGGTCAATGAGCAGTTCTTC.

The gene calls are TRBV5-1 and TRBJ1-5, with a possible D match to TRBD1 (6 bases). V was shortened by 4 bases and J by 3 bases, with 14 bases between the two germline ends. Germline-derived CDR1 and CDR2 are SGHRS and YFSETQ. The CDR3 runs 15 residues. The CDR3 nucleotides read TGCGCCAGCAGCCCCGGGGACACCCACAATCAGCCCCAGCATTTT. It yields the protein CASSPGDTHNQPQHF.

The chain employs TRBV5-1 and TRBJ1-3; D is unresolved. The germline V and J ends were trimmed by 3 bases and 0 bases, with 13 bases remaining between them. The CDR3 length is 16 residues. Germline CDR1 and CDR2: SGHRS and YFSETQ. The CDR3 DNA reads TGCGCCAGCAGCTCCGGGGAGCCTTTCTCTGGAAACACCATATATTTT. Translating gives CASSSGEPFSGNTIYF.